A selection of T cell receptor beta chains follows, all from one sample in a study of memory CD4+ T cells and cytomegalovirus serostatus. The data were produced by immunoSEQ multiplex PCR, yet TCRdb's version contains in-frame clones alone and is incomplete. This table has over 55,000 clones, less than 80% appearing once. Sequenced material: memory CD4+ T cells from blood. These receptor sequences come from an adult in good health and CMV-seronegative. CDR3s include the opening cysteine and the closing phenylalanine or tryptophan. Size values are once, few and many counts, or a class for expanded clones, and some rows have none.

>NA|TRBV2|TRBJ2-6
CASSGNSGANVLTF
>NA|TRBV19|TRBJ1-1
CASSPGTTTEAFF
>NA|TRBV18|TRBJ2-7
CASSPGQSYYEQYF
>medium-sized|TRBV7-6|TRBJ2-7
CASSLLDEQYF
>NA|TRBV28|TRBJ1-6
CATIRLVGSPLHF
>once|TRBV19|TRBJ1-5
CASSIDHGRSNQPQHF
>few|TRBV28|TRBJ2-2
CASSPPPLRGRGTGELFF
>NA|TRBV6-1|TRBJ1-2
CASSGIRELYGYTF
>NA|TRBV28|TRBJ1-5
CASSFGSGLQPQHF
>NA|TRBV6-1|TRBJ2-6
CASQAVSGANVLTF
>NA|TRBV10-3|TRBJ2-5
CAISEWMVWGGKGETQYF
>NA|TRBV5-4|TRBJ2-1
CASSIRDNSYNEQFF
>NA|TRBV5-1|TRBJ2-3
CASSSSGTGGDTQYF
>NA|TRBV4-2|TRBJ2-7
CASSQGAAGSLYEQYF
>NA|TRBV4-1|TRBJ2-3
CASRGASTDTQYF
>NA|TRBV5-6|TRBJ2-3
CASSLINTQYF
>NA|TRBV5-1|TRBJ2-7
CASSPVGAGANEQYF
>NA|TRBV5-8|TRBJ2-7
CASSSSGTSYEQYF
>NA|TRBV28|TRBJ2-7
CASSRTGFAYEQYF
>once|TRBV7-2|TRBJ2-2
CASSPESTTGELFF
>NA|TRBV6-5|TRBJ2-3
CASRRSHTSTDTQYF
>NA|TRBV9|TRBJ1-4
CASSLSGPGKLFF
>NA|TRBV5-4|TRBJ1-1
CASSSGTGVERTEAFF
>NA|TRBV7-2|TRBJ2-1
CASGQTSGRNVEQFF
>once|TRBV10-2|TRBJ2-1
CASNSGRRSEQFF
>NA|TRBV7-6|TRBJ2-1
CASSLEVGGYNEQFF